Below, one T cell receptor (beta chain) is given with its context. cDNA serving as the sequencing template came from extracted, reverse transcribed RNA. Assay: immunoSEQ multiplex PCR; the TCRdb copy retains only in-frame clones and omits some. The sample includes some 110,000 clones, more than 30% of them seen just once. This sample was included in a study of CD8+ T cells in alopecia areata. This CDR3 is 15 amino acids long. Unmatched junction bases numbered 11, after V lost 7 bases and J lost 6 bases. The V gene's germline CDR1 is SGHRS and CDR2 YFSETQ. It was from alopecia areata patients that lesional scalp punch biopsies and peripheral blood were collected.

The source is a human donor with alopecia areata. Material for sequencing was CD4+ T cells sorted from blood. J is TRBJ2-1 and V is TRBV5-1; TRBD2 matches 9 bases. CDR3 in DNA: TGCGCCAGCGTCCCTGCGGGAGGGTGGACCAATGAGCAGTTCTTC. This codes for CASVPAGGWTNEQFF.